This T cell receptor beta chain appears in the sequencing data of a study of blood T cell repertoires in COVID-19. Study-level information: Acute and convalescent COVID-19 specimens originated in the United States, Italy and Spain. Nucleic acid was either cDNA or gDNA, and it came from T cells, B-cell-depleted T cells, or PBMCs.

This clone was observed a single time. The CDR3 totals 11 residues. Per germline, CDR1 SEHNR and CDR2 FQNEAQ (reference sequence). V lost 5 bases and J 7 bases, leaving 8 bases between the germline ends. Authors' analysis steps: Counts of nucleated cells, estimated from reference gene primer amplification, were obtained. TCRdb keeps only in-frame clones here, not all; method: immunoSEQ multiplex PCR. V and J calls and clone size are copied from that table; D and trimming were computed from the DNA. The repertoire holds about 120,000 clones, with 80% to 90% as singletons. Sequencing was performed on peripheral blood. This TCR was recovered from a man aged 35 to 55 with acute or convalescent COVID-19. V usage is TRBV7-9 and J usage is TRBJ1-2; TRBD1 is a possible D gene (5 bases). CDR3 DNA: TGTGCCAGCAGCCGGACAAGTGGCTACACCTTC. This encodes CASSRTSGYTF.